The rows below give T cell receptor beta chains drawn from one sample of a study of T cells in Graves' hyperthyroidism and ophthalmopathy. TCRdb used MiXCR to reprocess the multiplex PCR reads, holding one entry per CDR3 protein. The sample records some 650,000 distinct CDR3 sequences, about a sixth being singletons. Sample: blood. The receptors derive from a woman in her 40s with Graves' ophthalmopathy. Each CDR3 is given without its conserved first and last residue.

CDR3,length,V,J
SATQESCEQF,10,TRBV20-1,TRBJ2-1
ASSAGTGKETQY,12,TRBV7-3,TRBJ2-5
SARSLGGMNTEAF,13,TRBV20-1,TRBJ1-1
SARDRTSGVVGTQY,14,TRBV20-1,TRBJ2-3
ASAEQGGPKPPQY,13,TRBV28,TRBJ2-5
ASSRQTAYSYEQY,13,TRBV7-2,TRBJ2-7
AWSVPGRYQQY,11,TRBV30,TRBJ2-7
ASSDPGLAGENEQY,14,TRBV5-4,TRBJ2-7
ASLGRVAYEQY,11,TRBV28,TRBJ2-7
ASSSHQDIKQPQH,13,TRBV28,TRBJ1-5
SADEGLGLTYEQY,13,TRBV20-1,TRBJ2-7
ASSPILAGVETQY,13,TRBV5-1,TRBJ2-5
ASSLDRLKINEQF,13,TRBV7-9,TRBJ2-1
ASSSLGGGEQF,11,TRBV7-2,TRBJ2-1
ASSESQGLLQPQH,13,TRBV2,TRBJ1-5
SARDRDRGWATEAF,14,TRBV20-1,TRBJ1-1
ASSLDRKY,8,TRBV6-1,TRBJ2-5
ASSRRSNEQF,10,TRBV2,TRBJ2-1
ASSFGTGTYNEQF,13,TRBV5-4,TRBJ2-1
ASRSAGTGASFEGYT,15,TRBV12-3/TRBV12-4,TRBJ1-2
ASSLTGEVGEKLF,13,TRBV12-3/TRBV12-4,TRBJ1-4
AWSVRGYSAETQY,13,TRBV30,TRBJ2-5
ASSVGLAVTDTQY,13,TRBV9,TRBJ2-3
ASSVTQGRIGGELF,14,TRBV2,TRBJ2-2
ASSPPGGIYEQY,12,TRBV11-2,TRBJ2-7
ASSLDLLDGEQF,12,TRBV7-9,TRBJ2-1
ASSPGGQGTGELF,13,TRBV6-1,TRBJ2-2
ASSQDMGGQPQH,12,TRBV3-1,TRBJ1-5
SASYRTSGSYEQY,13,TRBV20-1,TRBJ2-7
ASSSRTGGASSGANVLT,17,TRBV11-2,TRBJ2-6
ASSLESGELF,10,TRBV7-9,TRBJ2-2
ASSLAPAYEQF,11,TRBV7-7,TRBJ2-1
SARWAGLTDTQY,12,TRBV20-1,TRBJ2-3
ASSPGLAGGAYNEQF,15,TRBV5-4,TRBJ2-1
ASSQLKDTQY,10,TRBV7-9,TRBJ2-3
ASIPRDSSYEQY,12,TRBV28,TRBJ2-7